Included here is one T cell receptor (beta chain) sequence, with context. Generated by immunoSEQ multiplex PCR, the TCRdb table keeps only in-frame clones and is missing some. The sample records 150,000 to 180,000 clones, approximately 91% being singletons. The sample belongs to a study of T cell responses to AZD1222 COVID-19 vaccine. The CDR3 totals 17 residues. Looked up from germline, CDR1 is SGHDT and CDR2 is YYEEEE. V shed 4 bases, J shed 0 bases, and the junction held 10 bases outside the gene matches. The sample here was peripheral blood, taken 28 days after the second AZD1222 dose. The clonotype comes from an adult who received the AZD1222 COVID-19 vaccine. The V call is TRBV5-6, the J call TRBJ2-7; 10 bases are shared with TRBD2. CDR3 bases: TGTGCCAGCAGCGCGTACACACTAGCGGGAAGCTCCTACGAGCAGTACTTC. Translation gives CASSAYTLAGSSYEQYF.